The 10 T cell receptor beta chains below all came from one sample that was sequenced in a study of blood T cells in healthy people across ages. The use of a sample-barcoded 5' primer and a J-beta primer mix characterized a second PCR of roughly 7 to 12 cycles. TCRdb reanalysed the 5' RACE reads using MiXCR and keeps one entry per CDR3 protein. This table holds around 1.7 million distinct CDR3 sequences, 28% found once. Input material: blood. The receptors stem from a woman in her twenties or thirties in good health.

This clonotype was detected many times. The rearrangement uses TRBV5-5 and TRBJ2-7; tentative D call: TRBD1 (6 bases). Germline V CDR1 and CDR2: SGHKS, YYEKEE (reference sequence). The CDR3 spans 16 residues. The ends were cut back, 3 bases at V and 2 bases at J, with 18 bases in the middle. This chain's CDR3 is CASSSEQGYFTYEQYF. CDR3 DNA sequence: TGTGCCAGCAGCTCAGAACAGGGTTATTTTACCTACGAGCAGTACTTC.

This clonotype was detected many times. The chain uses TRBV12-3 or TRBV12-4 and TRBJ2-5, with no clear D. With 4 bases removed from V and 5 bases from J, the gap between germline ends came to 20 bases. The CDR3 sequence is 16 residues long. This chain's CDR3 is CASSSSGARIRETQYF. CDR3 DNA: TGTGCCAGCAGTTCCTCCGGCGCACGCATTAGGGAGACCCAGTACTTC.

The V and J genes are TRBV12-3 or TRBV12-4 and TRBJ2-7; D possibly uses TRBD1 or TRBD2 (5 bases each). Trimming took 5 bases from V and 2 from J, leaving 13 bases between them. The CDR3 consists of 14 residues. The CDR3 region has the DNA TGTGCCAGCAGTCCGGGACGGACCGCCTACGAGCAGTACTTC. The encoded protein is CASSPGRTAYEQYF.

This clonotype was seen a handful of times. The chain joins TRBV3-1 to TRBJ1-2; D gene uncertain. The CDR3 has 12 residues. V lost 0 bases to trimming and J lost 10 bases, with 9 bases between them. The germline CDR1 and CDR2 sequences are LGHDT and YNNKEL (reference sequence). The CDR3 here is CASSQDPVSYTF. DNA of the CDR3: TGTGCCAGCAGCCAAGATCCCGTCTCCTACACCTTC.

This clonotype was recorded many times. V is TRBV6-2 or TRBV6-3 and J is TRBJ2-7, with 8 bases lining up with TRBD2. V shed 6 bases and J 3 bases; nucleotides not matched to a gene: 4. This CDR3 is 13 amino acids long. Per the germline V gene, CDR1 is MNHEY and CDR2 is SVGEGT. CDR3 nucleotides: TGTGCCAGCAGCTCCAGCGGGAGCTACGAGCAGTACTTC. Protein product: CASSSSGSYEQYF.

This rearrangement joins TRBV7-2 to TRBJ2-3; TRBD1 agrees at 8 bases. This CDR3 comprises 14 residues. J gave up 8 bases and V 5 bases, and 9 bases lay outside the gene matches. Germline V lookup: CDR1 SGHTA, CDR2 FQGNSA. The CDR3 coding sequence is TGTGCCAGCAGCCCCGGGGACAGGAAGGGTACGCAGTATTTT. Translating gives CASSPGDRKGTQYF.

The rearrangement joins TRBV20-1 to TRBJ2-7; TRBD1 aligns across 9 bases. The V segment lost 5 bases and the J segment 2 bases; nucleotides outside the gene matches: 10. CDR3 length: 15 amino acids. Per the germline V gene, CDR1 is DFQATT and CDR2 is SNEGSKA (reference sequence). The CDR3: CSAQTPDRGPYEQYF. Written as DNA, the CDR3 is TGCAGTGCTCAGACCCCGGACAGGGGACCCTACGAGCAGTACTTC.

The chain links TRBV20-1 to TRBJ2-1; 7 bases map to TRBD2. The CDR3 consists of 14 residues. With V trimmed by 5 bases and J by 1 base, 5 bases remained unmatched. Looked up from germline, CDR1 is DFQATT and CDR2 is SNEGSKA (reference sequence). The CDR3 region is CSAPGLKSYNEQFF. Here the CDR3 DNA reads TGCAGTGCTCCGGGACTAAAATCCTACAATGAGCAGTTCTTC.

The rearrangement joins TRBV20-1 to TRBJ2-7; TRBD1 or TRBD2 may be the D gene (5 bases each). The V gene's germline CDR1 is DFQATT and CDR2 SNEGSKA (reference sequence). The CDR3 is made up of 15 amino acids. With 3 bases removed from V and 5 bases from J, the gap between germline ends came to 20 bases. The CDR3 DNA reads as TGCAGTGCTAGGGATGGGGGTTCTCCGAGGAACGAGCAGTACTTC. Encoded protein: CSARDGGSPRNEQYF.

The chain uses TRBV20-1 and TRBJ2-7, with 8 bases matching TRBD1. Losses at the gene ends were 0 bases for V and 3 bases for J; bases not matched to a gene: 7. This CDR3 has 15 residues. CDR1 DFQATT and CDR2 SNEGSKA come from the germline V gene (reference sequence). The CDR3 DNA follows: TGCAGTGCTAGAGATCTCAGGACAGGGAGCTACGAGCAGTACTTC. Amino acids: CSARDLRTGSYEQYF.